The 8 T cell receptor beta chains below come from one sample, sequenced in a study of cytomegalovirus exposure and HLA in healthy donors. It was with 60 Vbeta and 13 Jbeta primers that the PCR ran. Clones were read by immunoSEQ multiplex PCR, and TCRdb kept only the in-frame ones, dropping some. This listing includes about 150,000 clones. Material: PBMCs. The receptor set was obtained from a woman aged 50 to 65 in good health and CMV-seronegative.

The chain links TRBV5-6 to TRBJ1-2; 10 positions match TRBD1. CDR1 SGHDT and CDR2 YYEEEE come from the germline V gene. J gave up 7 bases and V 0 bases, and 0 bases lay outside the gene matches. The CDR3 sequence is 13 residues long. CDR3 bases: TGTGCCAGCAGCTTGGGGACAGGGGGTGGCTACACCTTC. Protein product: CASSLGTGGGYTF.

The chain carries TRBV9 and TRBJ1-3, with TRBD1 as a possible D gene (6 bases). Per the germline V gene, CDR1 is SGDLS and CDR2 is YYNGEE. Trimming removed 3 bases from V and 3 bases from J, with 13 bases in between. The CDR3 sequence is 15 residues long. The DNA for the CDR3 is TGTGCCAGCAGCGACCAACAGGGCCGTGGAAACACCATATATTTT. Translated, it gives CASSDQQGRGNTIYF.

V usage is TRBV6-6 and J usage is TRBJ1-5, with D possibly matching TRBD1 (6 bases). Trimming left V 6 bases short and J 7 bases short, with 19 bases between. Germline values: CDR1 MNHNY, CDR2 SVGAGI (reference sequence). The CDR3 sequence is 15 residues long. The CDR3 DNA is TGTGCCAGCAGCCGGGACATGTTGGTAGGGCAGCCCCAGCATTTT. Residues: CASSRDMLVGQPQHF.

The J gene is TRBJ1-5, the V gene TRBV28; possibly TRBD1 for D (6 bases). The V and J ends lost 3 bases and 1 base respectively, with 13 bases between them. CDR3 length: 16 amino acids. Germline V gives CDR1 MDHEN, CDR2 SYDVKM. CDR3 bases: TGTGCCAGCAGTTTTCGCAGGGGCAGAAGCAATCAGCCCCAGCATTTT. It codes for CASSFRRGRSNQPQHF.

The chain is built from TRBV5-1 and TRBJ2-3, with D perhaps TRBD1 (6 bases). This CDR3 is 14 amino acids long. Germline lookup yields CDR1 SGHRS and CDR2 YFSETQ. V dropped 3 bases and J dropped 0 bases, with 8 bases sitting between them. The CDR3 region is CASSSGQSTDTQYF. CDR3 bases: TGCGCCAGCAGCTCTGGACAGAGCACAGATACGCAGTATTTT.

The chain links TRBV11-2 to TRBJ2-7; D unclear. Germline V lookup: CDR1 SGHAT, CDR2 FQNNGV. CDR3 size: 14 residues. Between the trimmed V and J ends, which lost 1 base and 7 bases, there was a span of 14 bases. In DNA form, the CDR3 reads TGTGCCAGCAGCTTAGTAGGCCGGGTTTGGGAGCAGTACTTC. As protein: CASSLVGRVWEQYF.

The chain joins TRBV5-1 to TRBJ2-1, with D possibly matching TRBD2 (6 bases). Germline V gene data show CDR1 as SGHRS and CDR2 as YFSETQ. The CDR3 is 14 amino acids. The V and J ends lost 4 bases and 8 bases respectively, with 16 bases between them. The CDR3 loop is CASSGGLSPHEQFF. The CDR3 region has the DNA TGCGCCAGCAGCGGGGGACTTTCCCCTCATGAGCAGTTCTTC.

The CDR3 DNA is TGTGCCAGCAGCCTCAAATGGACAGCTGCAGGCTACACCTTC. Protein sequence: CASSLKWTAAGYTF. This chain joins TRBV27 and TRBJ1-2; a weak D match, TRBD1 (6 bases). The CDR3 is 14 residues long. Trimming pared 6 bases from V and 8 bases from J, leaving 19 bases between. Germline V CDR1 and CDR2: MNHEY, SMNVEV (reference sequence).